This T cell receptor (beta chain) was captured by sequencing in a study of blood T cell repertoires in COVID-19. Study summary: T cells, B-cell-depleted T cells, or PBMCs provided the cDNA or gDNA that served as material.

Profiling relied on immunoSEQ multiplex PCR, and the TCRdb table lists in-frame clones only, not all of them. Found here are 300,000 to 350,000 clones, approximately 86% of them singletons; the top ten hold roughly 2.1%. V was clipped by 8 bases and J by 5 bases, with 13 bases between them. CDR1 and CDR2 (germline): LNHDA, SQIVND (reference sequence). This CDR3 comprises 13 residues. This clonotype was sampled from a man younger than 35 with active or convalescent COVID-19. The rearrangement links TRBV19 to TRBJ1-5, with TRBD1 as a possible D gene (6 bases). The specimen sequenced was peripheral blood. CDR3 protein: CASGRQGHQPQHF. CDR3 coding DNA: TGTGCCAGTGGCCGGCAGGGGCATCAGCCCCAGCATTTT.